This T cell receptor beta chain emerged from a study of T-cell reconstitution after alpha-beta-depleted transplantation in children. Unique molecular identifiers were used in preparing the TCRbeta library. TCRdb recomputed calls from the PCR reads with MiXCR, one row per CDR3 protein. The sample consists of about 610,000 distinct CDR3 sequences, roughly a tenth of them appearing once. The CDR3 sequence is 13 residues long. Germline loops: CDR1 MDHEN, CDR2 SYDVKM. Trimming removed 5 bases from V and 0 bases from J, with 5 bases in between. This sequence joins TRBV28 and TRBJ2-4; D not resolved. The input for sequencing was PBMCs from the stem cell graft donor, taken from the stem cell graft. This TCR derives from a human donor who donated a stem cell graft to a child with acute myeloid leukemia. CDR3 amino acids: CASSRLAKNIQYF. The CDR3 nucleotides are TGTGCCAGCAGTCGATTAGCCAAAAACATTCAGTACTTC.